The 21 T cell receptor beta chains listed next were all sequenced from one sample in a study of blood T cell repertoires in COVID-19. Some clones are missing from TCRdb's copy, which holds only in-frame ones; the method was immunoSEQ multiplex PCR. The sample yields some 26,000 clones, more than 70% seen once. Sequences were obtained from peripheral blood. The receptors derive from a human donor in a cohort sampled during active COVID-19.

This clone was recorded once. CDR3 sequence reads: CATSESGTRQETQYF. CDR3 in DNA: TGTGCCACCAGTGAGTCCGGGACTAGACAAGAGACCCAGTACTTC. The chain carries TRBV24-1 and TRBJ2-5; 8 nucleotides match TRBD2. Per germline, CDR1 KGHDR and CDR2 SFDVKD. J was trimmed by 2 bases and V by 4 bases; bases with no gene match: 5. CDR3 length equals 15 residues.

The V and J genes are TRBV25-1 and TRBJ1-6; maybe TRBD1 (6 bases). This CDR3 contains 14 residues. V was cut by 8 bases and J by 7 bases, with 15 bases left in between. Germline V CDR1 and CDR2: MGHDK, SYGVNS. CDR3 in amino acids: CASEVAGANSPLHF. CDR3 nucleotides: TGTGCCAGCGAGGTTGCAGGGGCGAATTCACCCCTCCACTTT.

The chain couples TRBV10-3 to TRBJ2-2; D gene ambiguous. The germline V gene has CDR1 ENHRY and CDR2 SYGVKD. V was cut by 9 bases and J by 4 bases, with 12 bases left in between. The CDR3 extends over 13 amino acids. The CDR3 region has the DNA TGTGCCATAACGCGCTCCCCCACCGGGGAGCTGTTTTTT. Translated: CAITRSPTGELFF.

With respect to this clone: One end of the junction fails to match germline, which may point to a read error. The CDR3 spells CASSEALGIALHF. CDR3 nucleotides: TGTGCCAGCAGTGAAGCGCTCGGGATCGCCCTCCACTTC. The V and J genes are TRBV2 and TRBJ2-7, with D maybe TRBD2 (5 bases). This CDR3 is built from 13 residues. The V gene's germline CDR1 is SNHLY and CDR2 FYNNEI.

The rearrangement links TRBV12-3 or TRBV12-4 to TRBJ2-5; no definite D call. The V and J ends lost 2 bases and 5 bases respectively, with 6 bases between them. This CDR3 region has 12 residues. The CDR3 nucleotides are TGTGCCAGCAGTTTACGGTATGAGACCCAGTACTTC. Its translation: CASSLRYETQYF.

This sequence joins TRBV7-8 and TRBJ1-1; tentatively, D is TRBD1 (5 bases). This CDR3 has 14 residues. Germline V gene data show CDR1 as SGHVS and CDR2 as FQNEAQ. V lost 3 bases and J lost 5, with 13 bases in between. The DNA of the CDR3 is TGTGCCAGCAGCTTGGGGGGAAGTAGGACTGAAGCTTTCTTT. Amino acid sequence: CASSLGGSRTEAFF.

This clone was counted once. J is TRBJ2-3 and V is TRBV21-1; TRBD1, as called in the table, went unchecked against the DNA. TRBV21-1 is reported as a pseudogene. The CDR3 covers 15 residues. The CDR3 nucleotides read TGTGCCAGCAGCAAAGGTGCAGGGAGCACAGATACGCAGTATTTT. Its translation: CASSKGAGSTDTQYF.

The J gene is TRBJ1-2, the V gene TRBV3-1 (or the pseudogene TRBV3-2); perhaps TRBD1 as D (6 bases). From germline, CDR1 is LGHDT and CDR2 YNNKEL (reference sequence). This CDR3 has 14 residues. The V and J ends lost 2 bases and 5 bases respectively, with 12 bases between them. DNA for the CDR3: TGTGCCAGCAGCCAACTCCGGGACACATATGGCTACACCTTC. This translates into CASSQLRDTYGYTF.

V and J are TRBV19 and TRBJ1-1, with TRBD1 matching 9 bases. The trim removed 7 bases at V and 4 bases at J, leaving 10 bases unmatched. The CDR3 extends over 15 amino acids. The germline gives CDR1 LNHDA, CDR2 SQIVND (reference sequence). This CDR3 reads CASKTGGGEATEAFF. DNA of the CDR3: TGTGCCAGTAAAACAGGGGGCGGAGAGGCCACTGAAGCTTTCTTT.

The rearrangement joins TRBV13 to TRBJ2-7; the match to TRBD1 covers 8 bases. This CDR3 comprises 15 residues. J gave up 3 bases and V 3 bases, and 7 bases lay outside the gene matches. From germline, CDR1 is PRHDT and CDR2 FYEKMQ (reference sequence). This CDR3 is CASSFSGTGNYEQYF. In nucleotides, the CDR3 is TGTGCCAGCAGCTTCTCCGGGACAGGCAACTACGAGCAGTACTTC.

V is TRBV25-1 and J is TRBJ1-2; D remains ambiguous. Germline values: CDR1 MGHDK, CDR2 SYGVNS. Trimming cost V 4 bases and J 5 bases, with 5 bases left between them. CDR3 length: 11 residues. CDR3 nucleotide sequence: TGTGCCAGCAGTGGACTATATGGCTACACCTTC. It codes for CASSGLYGYTF.

This chain uses TRBV5-5 with TRBJ2-1; 8 nucleotides match TRBD2. The V and J ends lost 0 bases and 7 bases, in that order; junction bases with no gene match: 3. Germline lookup yields CDR1 SGHKS and CDR2 YYEKEE (reference sequence). CDR3 length: 14 residues. CDR3 loop: CASSLDGGANEQFF. The CDR3 DNA reads TGTGCCAGCAGCTTGGACGGGGGGGCTAATGAGCAGTTCTTC.

The V and J genes are TRBV6-6 and TRBJ2-1; 8 bases line up with TRBD2. Germline lookup yields CDR1 MNHNY and CDR2 SVGAGI (reference sequence). Trimming cost V 2 bases and J 2 bases; bases outside gene matches: 5. The CDR3 has 16 amino acids. As DNA, the CDR3 is TGTGCCAGCAGTTACCCGACTAGCGCTACCTACAATGAGCAGTTCTTC. Its protein product is CASSYPTSATYNEQFF.

The chain couples TRBV10-3 to TRBJ1-1; 7 nucleotides align to TRBD1. This CDR3 contains 14 residues. CDR1 is ENHRY and CDR2 is SYGVKD in the germline V gene. J gave up 5 bases and V 9 bases, and 12 bases lay outside the gene matches. The CDR3 bases are TGTGCCATTACAGGAGGGGGCCTCTCTACTGAAGCTTTCTTT. It translates to CAITGGGLSTEAFF.

The chain couples TRBV4-2 to TRBJ2-7, with D possibly matching TRBD1 (6 bases). V lost 4 bases to trimming and J lost 3 bases, with 10 bases between them. The germline gives CDR1 LGHNA, CDR2 YNFKEQ. This CDR3 comprises 13 residues. This chain's CDR3 is CASSLDRVYEQYF. DNA of the CDR3: TGTGCCAGCAGCCTGGACAGAGTCTACGAGCAGTACTTC.

J is TRBJ1-1 and V is TRBV11-2, with D perhaps matching TRBD1 (6 bases). Per the germline V gene, CDR1 is SGHAT and CDR2 is FQNNGV. Trimming left V 4 bases short and J 1 base short, with 10 bases between. The CDR3 totals 14 residues. CDR3 DNA sequence: TGTGCCAGCAGCTCGGGGGGCGGGAACACTGAAGCTTTCTTT. This gives the protein CASSSGGGNTEAFF.

The chain combines TRBV27 with TRBJ1-2; 7 nucleotides match TRBD1. CDR3 length equals 13 residues. CDR1 is MNHEY and CDR2 is SMNVEV in the germline V gene (reference sequence). After removal of 4 bases from V and 2 bases from J, the junction contained 1 base not matched to a gene. The CDR3 DNA sequence: TGTGCCAGCAGTTGGGACAGCAACTATGGCTACACCTTC. Amino acid sequence: CASSWDSNYGYTF.

The genes are TRBV6-5 and TRBJ2-3; TRBD2 aligns across 10 bases. From germline, CDR1 is MNHEY and CDR2 SVGAGI. The V and J ends lost 6 bases and 7 bases, in that order; junction bases with no gene match: 10. CDR3 length: 15 residues. As DNA, the CDR3 is TGTGCCAGCAGCCAGGGGGGACTAGCGAGTTATACGCAGTATTTT. Translated: CASSQGGLASYTQYF.

V and J are TRBV11-2 and TRBJ2-4, with TRBD1 matching 10 bases. The CDR3 totals 16 residues. Germline CDR1 and CDR2: SGHAT and FQNNGV. Trimming removed 5 bases from V and 2 bases from J; junction bases left unmatched: 6. The DNA for the CDR3 is TGTGCCAGCAGCCGGACAGGGGGATCAACCAAAAACATTCAGTACTTC. This sequence encodes CASSRTGGSTKNIQYF.

This chain connects TRBV5-1 to TRBJ2-2; the match to TRBD1 covers 7 bases. Germline CDR1 reads SGHRS; CDR2 reads YFSETQ. Germline trimming cut 4 bases from V and 2 bases from J; bases unmatched to any gene: 5. This CDR3 comprises 15 residues. Here the CDR3 DNA reads TGCGCCAGCAGCGCTGGACAGGAAAACACCGGGGAGCTGTTTTTT. This codes for CASSAGQENTGELFF.

The chain combines TRBV25-1 with TRBJ1-4; D ambiguous. V was trimmed by 4 bases and J by 8 bases, leaving 8 bases between them. The germline V gene encodes CDR1 MGHDK and CDR2 SYGVNS. CDR3 length equals 12 residues. This CDR3 reads CASSGSVEKLFF. The CDR3 nucleotides are TGTGCCAGCAGTGGCAGTGTAGAAAAACTGTTTTTT.